These 24 T cell receptor beta chains came from one sample sequenced in a study of Tregs in tolerant kidney transplant recipients. Clones were read by immunoSEQ multiplex PCR, and TCRdb kept only the in-frame ones, dropping some. The repertoire includes 100,000 or so clones, 80% to 95% of them detected once, and approximately 1.5% sits in the top ten. Recipients received nonmyeloablative bone marrow transplants from related graft donors, with transient mixed chimerism. The input for sequencing was CD4+ T cells from blood (PBMCs), taken 12 months after the transplant. All receptors come from a human patient who received a combined kidney and bone marrow transplant. Part of the T cells may come from the graft donor.

The chain uses TRBV14 and TRBJ1-1; no clear D. V dropped 2 bases and J dropped 2 bases, with 6 bases sitting between them. There are 13 residues in the CDR3. Germline lookup yields CDR1 SGHDN and CDR2 FVKESK. The CDR3 reads CASSQSRNTEAFF. DNA of the CDR3: TGTGCCAGCAGCCAATCGCGAAACACTGAAGCTTTCTTT.

V usage is TRBV11-3 and J usage is TRBJ2-7; 10 bases agree with TRBD2. V dropped 2 bases and J dropped 6; count of bases not matched to a gene: 7. The CDR3 covers 15 residues. CDR1 and CDR2 from the germline V gene are SGHNT and YENEEA. The chain's CDR3 is CASSLTSGTGSEQYF. CDR3 bases: TGTGCCAGCAGCTTAACTAGCGGGACCGGTAGCGAGCAGTACTTC.

This clone was recorded once. V and J are TRBV11-2 and TRBJ2-5, with 9 bases lining up with TRBD2. CDR3 length equals 14 residues. CDR1 is SGHAT, CDR2 FQNNGV, per germline. The ends lost 9 bases at V and 4 bases at J; junction bases unmatched: 9. The CDR3 spells CASIGASGAETQYF. CDR3 in DNA: TGTGCCAGTATCGGGGCTAGCGGGGCAGAGACCCAGTACTTC.

This chain links TRBV19 with TRBJ2-1; 13 bases match TRBD2. The CDR3 contains 16 residues. Trimming at V came to 1 base and at J to 7 bases, leaving 4 bases not matched to a gene. Germline V gene data show CDR1 as LNHDA and CDR2 as SQIVND (reference sequence). The CDR3 DNA follows: TGTGCCAGTAGTATAGTTCGGACTAGCGGGAGAAATGAGCAGTTCTTC. Translated: CASSIVRTSGRNEQFF.

The chain combines TRBV14 with TRBJ2-7; 7 nucleotides match TRBD1. Germline V gene sequence: CDR1 SGHDN, CDR2 FVKESK. The J segment lost 4 bases and the V segment lost 4 bases, leaving 7 bases of the junction unmatched. The CDR3 runs 14 residues. CDR3 protein: CASSLQGSVYEQYF. The CDR3 DNA reads as TGTGCCAGCAGCCTACAGGGGAGCGTGTACGAGCAGTACTTC.

V usage is TRBV5-8 and J usage is TRBJ1-2; the D gene is possibly TRBD1 (6 bases). Trimming removed 2 bases from V and 1 base from J, with 18 bases in between. Germline CDR1 reads SGHTS; CDR2 reads YDEGEE. The CDR3 extends over 17 amino acids. The CDR3 DNA sequence: TGTGCCAGCAGCTTCCTCAGGGGTACCCTTATTAACTATGGCTACACCTTC. This sequence encodes CASSFLRGTLINYGYTF.

This chain uses TRBV11-2 with TRBJ2-5, with a possible D match to TRBD1 (6 bases). The CDR3 covers 14 residues. CDR1 and CDR2 from the germline V gene are SGHAT and FQNNGV. V was shortened by 5 bases and J by 2 bases, with 12 bases between the two germline ends. The chain's CDR3 is CASSRLGQQETQYF. The CDR3 bases are TGTGCCAGCAGCCGCCTAGGACAGCAAGAGACCCAGTACTTC.

The rearrangement links TRBV11-3 to TRBJ1-1, with TRBD1 as a possible D gene (5 bases). Germline V CDR1 and CDR2: SGHNT, YENEEA. CDR3 size: 13 residues. V lost 3 bases and J lost 2, with 7 bases in between. CDR3 sequence reads: CASSFGANTEAFF. As DNA, the CDR3 is TGTGCCAGCAGCTTTGGGGCAAACACTGAAGCTTTCTTT.

The chain uses TRBV6-1 and TRBJ1-5, with 8 bases matching TRBD1. The germline CDR1 and CDR2 sequences are MNHNS and SASEGT. The CDR3 spans 14 residues. Trimming cost V 7 bases and J 6 bases; bases outside gene matches: 8. CDR3: CASKSTGGSQPQHF. CDR3 in DNA: TGTGCCAGCAAATCTACAGGGGGTAGTCAGCCCCAGCATTTT.

The V gene is TRBV21-1, the J gene TRBJ2-1; TRBD2 is the table's D call, not checked against the DNA. TRBV21-1 is tagged as a pseudogene. The CDR3 loop spans 18 amino acids. In DNA, the CDR3 is TGTGCCAGCATTTCCTATCGGCTAGCGGGGAGCTCCTACAATGAGCAGTTCTTC. Its protein product is CASISYRLAGSSYNEQFF.

V usage is TRBV7-3 and J usage is TRBJ2-1; possibly TRBD2 for D (5 bases). This CDR3 spans 14 amino acids. Trimming pared 4 bases from V and 6 bases from J, leaving 13 bases between. CDR1 is SGHTA, CDR2 FQGTGA, per germline. The CDR3 DNA reads as TGTGCCAGCAGCTCCCGACGGGAAAGCAATGAGCAGTTCTTC. Protein product: CASSSRRESNEQFF.

V and J are TRBV5-1 and TRBJ2-7; 9 bases fit TRBD1. The CDR3 runs to 15 residues. V lost 0 bases, J lost 2 bases, and 3 bases stayed unmatched. Germline V gene data show CDR1 as SGHRS and CDR2 as YFSETQ. DNA for the CDR3: TGCGCCAGCAGCTTGGCGAACAGGGGGCCCTACGAGCAGTACTTC. Translated: CASSLANRGPYEQYF.

V usage is TRBV7-3 and J usage is TRBJ1-5; possibly TRBD1 for D (6 bases). V gave up 3 bases and J gave up 2 bases, with 14 bases separating them. This CDR3 region has 16 residues. Germline V gene lookup returns CDR1 SGHTA and CDR2 FQGTGA. CDR3 nucleotide sequence: TGTGCCAGCAGCTTTAAACGACAGGCTGGCAATCAGCCCCAGCATTTT. It translates to CASSFKRQAGNQPQHF.

The chain employs TRBV11-2 and TRBJ2-1; tentative D call: TRBD2 (7 bases). The CDR3 covers 18 residues. V was trimmed by 2 bases and J by 6 bases, leaving 23 bases between them. Germline V lookup: CDR1 SGHAT, CDR2 FQNNGV. In DNA form, the CDR3 reads TGTGCCAGCAGCTTATGGGGGGCGGGGAGGGGAAATCCCAATGAGCAGTTCTTC. It specifies CASSLWGAGRGNPNEQFF. Looking up the rest from reference TRBV11-2 and TRBJ2-1 gives the full variable domain: EAGVAQSPRYKIIEKRQSVAFWCNPISGHATLYWYQQILGQGPKLLIQFQNNGVVDDSQLPKDRFSAERLKGVDSTLKIQPAKLEDSAVYLCASSLWGAGRGNPNEQFFGPGTRLTVL.

The rearrangement links TRBV6-5 to TRBJ2-2, with unresolved D. V lost 6 bases and J 5 bases, leaving 7 bases between the germline ends. Germline CDR1 MNHEY, CDR2 SVGAGI. The CDR3 sequence is 12 residues long. CDR3 DNA: TGTGCCAGCAGGGGCCTTACCGGGGAGCTGTTTTTT. Translating it yields CASRGLTGELFF.

The rearrangement uses TRBV2 and TRBJ1-1, with a possible D match to TRBD1 (5 bases). The V gene lost 5 bases and the J gene lost 0 bases, with 16 bases spanning the gap. Germline V gives CDR1 SNHLY, CDR2 FYNNEI. The CDR3 is made up of 16 amino acids. The CDR3 reads CASSHPGGSVNTEAFF. In DNA, the CDR3 is TGTGCCAGCAGTCACCCCGGGGGTTCAGTGAACACTGAAGCTTTCTTT.

The V gene is TRBV5-1, the J gene TRBJ2-5; 13 bases line up with TRBD2. The germline V gene encodes CDR1 SGHRS and CDR2 YFSETQ. CDR3 length: 14 residues. The V gene end was trimmed by 5 bases and the J gene end by 5 bases; junction bases not matched to a gene: 3. CDR3: CASRPTSGRETQYF. CDR3 coding DNA: TGCGCCAGCAGACCGACTAGCGGGAGGGAGACCCAGTACTTC.

V and J are TRBV2 and TRBJ2-2; 7 bases align to TRBD1. Germline V gene lookup returns CDR1 SNHLY and CDR2 FYNNEI. V dropped 8 bases and J dropped 7; count of bases not matched to a gene: 10. This CDR3 contains 14 residues. The CDR3 sequence is CASGQGVINGELFF. In nucleotides, the CDR3 is TGTGCCAGCGGGCAGGGGGTAATCAACGGGGAGCTGTTTTTT.

The chain carries TRBV2 and TRBJ2-7, with D possibly matching TRBD1 (6 bases). This CDR3 is built from 12 residues. Trimming stripped 6 bases from V and 2 bases from J, with 8 bases between. CDR1 SNHLY and CDR2 FYNNEI come from the germline V gene. The CDR3 here is CASSEGAYEQYF. The CDR3 bases are TGTGCCAGCAGCGAGGGGGCCTACGAGCAGTACTTC.

The V call is TRBV28, the J call TRBJ2-5; 8 nucleotides match TRBD2. Trimming at V came to 6 bases and at J to 5 bases, leaving 2 bases not matched to a gene. The V gene's germline CDR1 is MDHEN and CDR2 SYDVKM. The CDR3 has 12 residues. The CDR3 coding sequence is TGTGCCAGCAGATCGGGGGGGGAGACCCAGTACTTC. Translating it yields CASRSGGETQYF.

The CDR3 spells CASSLVSGGDIQYF. DNA of the CDR3: TGTGCCAGCAGCTTAGTCTCCGGGGGGGACATTCAGTACTTC. The V gene is TRBV7-2, the J gene TRBJ2-4; TRBD2 matches at 8 bases. J was trimmed by 8 bases and V by 1 base; bases with no gene match: 4. Per germline, CDR1 SGHTA and CDR2 FQGNSA. The CDR3 is made up of 14 amino acids.

DNA for the CDR3: TGCGCCAGCAGCCAAGACGGCGGGAGGGCCTACGAGCAGTACTTC. Translating gives CASSQDGGRAYEQYF. This chain joins TRBV4-3 and TRBJ2-5, with 9 bases lining up with TRBD2. The J call is uncertain, as TRBJ2-7 better fits the DNA end. The germline V gene has CDR1 LGHNA and CDR2 YSLEER. The CDR3 is made up of 15 amino acids.

The chain links TRBV5-1 to TRBJ2-3, with TRBD2 identical over 7 bases. Trimming at V came to 4 bases and at J to 0 bases, leaving 8 bases not matched to a gene. The CDR3 is 16 residues long. The germline V gene has CDR1 SGHRS and CDR2 YFSETQ. The CDR3 loop reads CASSTGTTASTDTQYF. For the CDR3, the DNA is TGCGCCAGCAGCACTGGGACTACGGCGAGCACAGATACGCAGTATTTT.

The chain has TRBV30 and TRBJ1-2, with D unresolved. Germline values: CDR1 GTSNPN, CDR2 SVGIG (reference sequence). The CDR3 loop spans 17 amino acids. Trimming took 4 bases from V and 4 from J, leaving 25 bases between them. This CDR3 reads CAWKPWVVSGFAYGYTF. The CDR3 DNA sequence: TGTGCCTGGAAACCCTGGGTAGTATCGGGGTTTGCCTATGGCTACACCTTC.